This record looks at one TCR beta chain sequence and its context. Germline V gene lookup returns CDR1 SQVTM and CDR2 ANQGSEA. V shed 6 bases and J 4 bases; nucleotides not matched to a gene: 8. The CDR3 is made up of 13 amino acids. Generated by immunoSEQ multiplex PCR, the TCRdb table keeps only in-frame clones and is missing some. The sample lists around 60,000 clones, around nine tenths seen once, with approximately 1.1% in the top ten. The data originate from a study of cytomegalovirus exposure and HLA in healthy donors. The V and J genes are TRBV29-1 and TRBJ1-2; TRBD1 matches 7 bases. The receptor's source is a man between 18 and 35 years old in good health and CMV-seronegative. Sequencing used PBMCs. CDR3 DNA sequence: TGCAGCGTAGGCCGGGACAGAGGCTATGGCTACACCTTC. Translating gives CSVGRDRGYGYTF.